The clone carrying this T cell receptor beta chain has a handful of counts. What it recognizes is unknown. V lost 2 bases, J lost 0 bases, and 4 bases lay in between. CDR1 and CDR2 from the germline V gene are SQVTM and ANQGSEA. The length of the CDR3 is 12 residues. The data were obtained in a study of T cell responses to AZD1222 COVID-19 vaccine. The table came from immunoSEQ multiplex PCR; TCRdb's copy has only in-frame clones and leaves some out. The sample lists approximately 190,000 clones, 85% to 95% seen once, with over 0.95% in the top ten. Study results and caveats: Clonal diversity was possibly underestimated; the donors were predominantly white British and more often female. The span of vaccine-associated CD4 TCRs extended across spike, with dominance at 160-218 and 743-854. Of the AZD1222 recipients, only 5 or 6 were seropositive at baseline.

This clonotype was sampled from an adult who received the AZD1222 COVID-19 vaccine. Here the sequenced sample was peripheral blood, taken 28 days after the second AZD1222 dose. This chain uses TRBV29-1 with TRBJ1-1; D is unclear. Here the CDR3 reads CSVERLNTEAFF. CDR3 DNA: TGCAGCGTTGAACGCCTGAACACTGAAGCTTTCTTT.